What follows are 18 T cell receptor beta chains derived from one specimen sequenced in a study of T cell responses to AZD1222 COVID-19 vaccine. Sequenced by immunoSEQ multiplex PCR; TCRdb stores in-frame clones only, minus some. The sample carries 95,000 to 150,000 clones, roughly 84% recorded once. The source material was peripheral blood, sampled 28 days after the second AZD1222 dose. These receptor sequences come from an adult who received the AZD1222 COVID-19 vaccine.

V usage is TRBV6-2 or TRBV6-3 and J usage is TRBJ1-1; D perhaps matches TRBD1 (6 bases). This CDR3 is built from 14 residues. The germline gives CDR1 MNHEY, CDR2 SVGEGT. Trimming cost V 6 bases and J 0 bases, with 11 bases left between them. The CDR3 sequence is CASSRTAMNTEAFF. The CDR3 DNA sequence: TGTGCCAGCAGCAGGACAGCCATGAACACTGAAGCTTTCTTT.

The V call is TRBV24-1, the J call TRBJ2-3, with 10 positions matching TRBD2. The CDR3 extends over 16 amino acids. Trimming at V came to 3 bases and at J to 6 bases, leaving 8 bases not matched to a gene. Germline V gene sequence: CDR1 KGHDR, CDR2 SFDVKD. The CDR3, as DNA: TGTGCCACCAGTGATCCCCAGCGGGGGGGGAAGGATACGCAGTATTTT. It translates to CATSDPQRGGKDTQYF.

The chain carries TRBV9 and TRBJ2-7, with D maybe TRBD2 (6 bases). The CDR3 length is 15 residues. Germline V lookup: CDR1 SGDLS, CDR2 YYNGEE. V was pared by 0 bases and J by 0 bases, with 10 bases between. CDR3 region: CASSVDGGYSYEQYF. The CDR3, as DNA: TGTGCCAGCAGCGTAGATGGGGGGTACTCCTACGAGCAGTACTTC.

In its sample, this clone was seen once. The J gene is TRBJ1-4, the V gene TRBV18; D gene ambiguous. Germline lookup yields CDR1 KGHSH and CDR2 LQKENI. V shed 2 bases and J shed 7 bases, with 11 bases lying between them. The CDR3 spans 14 residues. CDR3 bases: TGTGCCAGCTCACCAAATAGGGAAAGTGAAAAACTGTTTTTT. Amino acids: CASSPNRESEKLFF.

The rearrangement links TRBV6-5 to TRBJ1-2, with 8 positions matching TRBD1. V dropped 10 bases and J dropped 5; count of bases not matched to a gene: 15. The CDR3 is 15 amino acids. Germline lookup yields CDR1 MNHEY and CDR2 SVGAGI. DNA of the CDR3: TGTGCCATCCGACAGGGGACGGGGGGTCATTATGGCTACACCTTC. It codes for CAIRQGTGGHYGYTF.

This chain uses TRBV28 with TRBJ1-2; tentative D call: TRBD1 (5 bases). V lost 3 bases and J lost 8, with 19 bases in between. Germline CDR1 is MDHEN and CDR2 is SYDVKM. The length of the CDR3 is 15 residues. CDR3 DNA: TGTGCCAGCAGTTTGGGACCCATCTTTGCCGCGGGCTACACCTTC. Protein: CASSLGPIFAAGYTF.

This clone has only a few counts. The chain combines TRBV9 with TRBJ1-4, with TRBD1 identical over 7 bases. This CDR3 spans 15 amino acids. Trimming cost V 3 bases and J 6 bases; bases outside gene matches: 8. The germline gives CDR1 SGDLS, CDR2 YYNGEE. CDR3 amino acids: CASSGTGALHEKLFF. In nucleotides, the CDR3 is TGTGCCAGCAGCGGAACAGGGGCCTTACATGAAAAACTGTTTTTT.

The chain couples TRBV13 to TRBJ1-6, with 8 nucleotides matching TRBD1. The CDR3 contains 16 residues. With V trimmed by 0 bases and J by 6 bases, 4 bases remained unmatched. Germline V gene lookup returns CDR1 PRHDT and CDR2 FYEKMQ (reference sequence). CDR3 nucleotide sequence: TGTGCCAGCAGCTTAGGCCTGACAGGGGCTAATTCACCCCTCCACTTT. Amino acids: CASSLGLTGANSPLHF.

The V gene is TRBV5-1, the J gene TRBJ2-1; the match to TRBD1 covers 7 bases. J lost 4 bases, V lost 7 bases, and 11 bases had no gene match. Germline V gene lookup returns CDR1 SGHRS and CDR2 YFSETQ. The CDR3 has 15 amino acids. The CDR3 DNA follows: TGCGCCAGCCAAGACAGGGCCCAAGGGTACAATGAGCAGTTCTTC. Its protein product is CASQDRAQGYNEQFF.

The rearrangement joins TRBV7-2 to TRBJ2-3, with D uncertain. The length of the CDR3 is 14 residues. In germline, CDR1 is SGHTA, CDR2 FQGNSA. The ends were cut back, 3 bases at V and 1 base at J, with 8 bases in the middle. The CDR3 bases are TGTGCCAGCAGCTTCGCACTGGGCACAGATACGCAGTATTTT. It specifies CASSFALGTDTQYF.

The rearrangement uses TRBV3-1 (or the pseudogene TRBV3-2) and TRBJ2-5, with TRBD1 matching 7 bases. The germline V gene has CDR1 LGHDT and CDR2 YNNKEL (reference sequence). This CDR3 comprises 14 residues. The junction had 5 bases not matched to a gene; V was cut back by 3 bases and J by 4 bases. This chain's CDR3 is CASSQRQGVETQYF. CDR3 coding DNA: TGTGCCAGCAGCCAGAGACAGGGAGTAGAGACCCAGTACTTC.

The chain is built from TRBV10-3 and TRBJ1-2, with D unresolved. The V gene lost 0 bases and the J gene lost 3 bases, with 8 bases spanning the gap. CDR3 length equals 14 residues. The germline V gene has CDR1 ENHRY and CDR2 SYGVKD. In DNA, the CDR3 is TGTGCCATCAGTGAGTCGACGCTGGACTATGGCTACACCTTC. It yields the protein CAISESTLDYGYTF.

The chain combines TRBV15 with TRBJ1-5; possibly TRBD1 for D (5 bases). Germline CDR1 and CDR2: LNHNV and YYDKDF (reference sequence). The CDR3 spans 14 residues. With 1 base removed from V and 4 bases from J, the gap between germline ends came to 8 bases. The CDR3 sequence: CATSRGGQNQPQHF. For the CDR3, the DNA is TGTGCCACCAGCAGAGGGGGCCAGAATCAGCCCCAGCATTTT.

The gene calls are TRBV29-1 and TRBJ2-1, with D possibly TRBD2 on 5 matching bases. The length of the CDR3 is 13 residues. Germline V gives CDR1 SQVTM, CDR2 ANQGSEA. Trimming removed 5 bases from V and 9 bases from J, with 17 bases in between. The CDR3 DNA sequence: TGCAGCGTTCCAACCCCGGGGATAGGTGAGCAGTTCTTC. It yields the protein CSVPTPGIGEQFF.

The chain recombines TRBV4-3 with TRBJ2-3; no reliable D call. The CDR3 contains 15 residues. V dropped 0 bases and J dropped 0 bases, with 7 bases sitting between them. Germline V lookup: CDR1 LGHNA, CDR2 YSLEER. The CDR3 DNA reads TGCGCCAGCAGCCAAGAGGCGGCTAGCACAGATACGCAGTATTTT. It is translated as CASSQEAASTDTQYF.

CDR3 in amino acids: CASSQANLRGQVDHTIYF. The CDR3 nucleotides read TGTGCCAGCAGCCAAGCAAACCTTCGGGGACAGGTGGATCACACCATATATTTT. The rearrangement links TRBV3-1 (or the pseudogene TRBV3-2) to TRBJ1-3; 8 positions agree with TRBD1. The germline V gene encodes CDR1 LGHDT and CDR2 YNNKEL (reference sequence). J lost 8 bases, V lost 1 base, and 16 bases had no gene match. The CDR3 totals 18 residues.

The chain recombines TRBV27 with TRBJ1-6; D may be TRBD1 (5 bases). This CDR3 has 15 residues. From germline, CDR1 is MNHEY and CDR2 SMNVEV (reference sequence). The ends were cut back, 1 base at V and 9 bases at J, with 13 bases in the middle. The CDR3 protein is CASSLFGAGLSPLHF. CDR3 nucleotide sequence: TGTGCCAGCAGTTTATTTGGGGCAGGGCTTTCACCCCTCCACTTT.

The V call is TRBV5-6, the J call TRBJ2-3, with 10 bases matching TRBD2. Trimming took 2 bases from V and 6 from J; bases not matched to a gene: 6. The CDR3 extends over 15 amino acids. Germline V gene sequence: CDR1 SGHDT, CDR2 YYEEEE. CDR3 in amino acids: CASSFSGGAGDTQYF. CDR3 DNA: TGTGCCAGCAGCTTCAGCGGGGGGGCCGGGGATACGCAGTATTTT.